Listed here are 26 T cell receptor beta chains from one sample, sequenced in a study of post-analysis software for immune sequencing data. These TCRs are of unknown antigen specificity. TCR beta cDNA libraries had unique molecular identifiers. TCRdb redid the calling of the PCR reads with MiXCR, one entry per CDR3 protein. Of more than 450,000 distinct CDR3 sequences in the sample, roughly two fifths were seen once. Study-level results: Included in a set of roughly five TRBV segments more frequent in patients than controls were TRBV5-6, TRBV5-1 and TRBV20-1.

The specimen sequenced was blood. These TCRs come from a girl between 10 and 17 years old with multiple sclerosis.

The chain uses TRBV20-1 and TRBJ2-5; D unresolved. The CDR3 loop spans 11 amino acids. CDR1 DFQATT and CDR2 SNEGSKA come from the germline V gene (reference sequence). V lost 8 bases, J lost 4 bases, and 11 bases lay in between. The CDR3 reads CSWVSGETQYF. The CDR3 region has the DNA TGCAGTTGGGTCTCAGGAGAGACCCAGTACTTC.

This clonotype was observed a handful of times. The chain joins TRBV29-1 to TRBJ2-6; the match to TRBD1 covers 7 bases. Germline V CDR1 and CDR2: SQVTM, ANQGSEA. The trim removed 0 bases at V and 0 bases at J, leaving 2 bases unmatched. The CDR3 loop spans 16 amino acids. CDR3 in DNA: TGCAGCGTTGAAGATTCAGGGGGCTCTGGGGCCAACGTCCTGACTTTC. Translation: CSVEDSGGSGANVLTF.

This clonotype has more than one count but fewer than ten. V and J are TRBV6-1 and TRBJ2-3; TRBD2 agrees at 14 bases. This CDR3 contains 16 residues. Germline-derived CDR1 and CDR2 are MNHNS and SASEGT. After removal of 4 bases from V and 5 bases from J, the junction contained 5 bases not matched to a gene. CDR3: CASSVTSGGAKDTQYF. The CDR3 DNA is TGTGCCAGCAGTGTGACTAGCGGGGGGGCAAAAGATACGCAGTATTTT.

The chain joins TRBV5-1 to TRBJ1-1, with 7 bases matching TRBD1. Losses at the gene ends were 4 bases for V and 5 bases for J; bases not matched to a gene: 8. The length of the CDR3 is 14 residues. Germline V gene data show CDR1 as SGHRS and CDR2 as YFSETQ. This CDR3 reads CASSGEQGRTEAFF. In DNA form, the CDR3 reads TGCGCCAGCAGCGGGGAACAGGGGAGGACTGAAGCTTTCTTT.

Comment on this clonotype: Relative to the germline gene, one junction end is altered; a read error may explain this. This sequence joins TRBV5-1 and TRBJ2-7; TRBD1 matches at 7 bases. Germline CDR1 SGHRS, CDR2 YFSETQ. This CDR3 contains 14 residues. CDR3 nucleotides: TGTGCCAGCAGTTTGACCGGGACAGCCTACGAGCAGTACTTC. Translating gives CASSLTGTAYEQYF.

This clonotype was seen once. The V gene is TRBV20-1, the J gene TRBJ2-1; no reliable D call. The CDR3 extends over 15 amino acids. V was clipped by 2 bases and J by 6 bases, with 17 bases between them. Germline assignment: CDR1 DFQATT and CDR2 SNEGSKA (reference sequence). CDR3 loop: CSARPPSAGRNEQFF. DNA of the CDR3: TGCAGTGCTAGACCCCCCTCTGCCGGGCGCAATGAGCAGTTCTTC.

The CDR3 spells CASSRGTSGSEQFF. CDR3 in DNA: TGTGCCAGCAGCAGGGGAACTAGTGGTAGTGAGCAGTTCTTC. V gene TRBV6-4 combines with J gene TRBJ2-1; a weak D match, TRBD1 (6 bases). Per the germline V gene, CDR1 is MRHNA and CDR2 is SNTAGT. V dropped 6 bases and J dropped 9 bases, with 18 bases sitting between them. There are 14 residues in the CDR3.

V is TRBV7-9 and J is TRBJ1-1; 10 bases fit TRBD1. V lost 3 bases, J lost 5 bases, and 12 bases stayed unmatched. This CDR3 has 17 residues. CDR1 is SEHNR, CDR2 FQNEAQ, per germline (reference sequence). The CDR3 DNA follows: TGTGCCAGCAGCTTCATCCGACAGGGGGCCAGCAAGACTGAAGCTTTCTTT. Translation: CASSFIRQGASKTEAFF.

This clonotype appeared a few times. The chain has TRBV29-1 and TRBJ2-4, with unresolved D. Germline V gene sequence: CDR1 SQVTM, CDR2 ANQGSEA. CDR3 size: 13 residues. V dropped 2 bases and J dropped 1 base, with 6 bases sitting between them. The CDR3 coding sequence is TGCAGCGTTGAATTGAGGGCCAAAAACATTCAGTACTTC. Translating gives CSVELRAKNIQYF.

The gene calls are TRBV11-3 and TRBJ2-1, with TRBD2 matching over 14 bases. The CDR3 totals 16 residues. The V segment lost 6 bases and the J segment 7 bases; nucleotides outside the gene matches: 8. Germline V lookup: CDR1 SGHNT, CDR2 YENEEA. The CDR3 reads CASSLGLAGGRNEQFF. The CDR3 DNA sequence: TGTGCCAGCAGTCTAGGACTAGCGGGAGGACGGAATGAGCAGTTCTTC.

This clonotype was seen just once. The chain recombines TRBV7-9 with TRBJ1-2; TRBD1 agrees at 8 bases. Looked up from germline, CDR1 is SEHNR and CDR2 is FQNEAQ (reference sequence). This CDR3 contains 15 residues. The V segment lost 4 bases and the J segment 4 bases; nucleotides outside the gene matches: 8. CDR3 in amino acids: CASSSTNRGGYGYTF. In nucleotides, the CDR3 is TGTGCCAGCAGCTCGACTAACAGGGGGGGCTATGGCTACACCTTC.

CDR3 protein: CASRPPRPDTQYF. The CDR3 bases are TGTGCCAGCCGCCCCCCCCGACCAGATACGCAGTATTTT. The chain recombines TRBV12-3 or TRBV12-4 with TRBJ2-3; D remains unclear. The CDR3 runs 13 residues. The V and J ends lost 8 bases and 4 bases respectively, with 13 bases between them.

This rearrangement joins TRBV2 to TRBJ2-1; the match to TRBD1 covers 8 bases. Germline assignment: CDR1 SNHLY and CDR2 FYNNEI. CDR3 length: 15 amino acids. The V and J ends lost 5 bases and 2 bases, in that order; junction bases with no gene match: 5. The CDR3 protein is CASSSGGRTYNEQFF. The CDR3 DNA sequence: TGTGCCAGCAGTTCAGGGGGCAGGACCTACAATGAGCAGTTCTTC. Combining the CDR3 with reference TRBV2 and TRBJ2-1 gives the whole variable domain EPEVTQTPSHQVTQMGQEVILRCVPISNHLYFYWYRQILGQKVEFLVSFYNNEISEKSEIFDDQFSVERPDGSNFTLKIRSTKLEDSAMYFCASSSGGRTYNEQFFGPGTRLTVL.

The CDR3, as DNA: TGTGCCAGCAGCTCGGACCTACCCGTATTCTCCTACAATGAGCAGTTCTTC. Encoded protein: CASSSDLPVFSYNEQFF. V usage is TRBV7-8 and J usage is TRBJ2-1; unclear D gene. Trimming stripped 4 bases from V and 0 bases from J, with 16 bases between. The CDR3 is 17 amino acids. Germline CDR1 reads SGHVS; CDR2 reads FQNEAQ.

CDR3 DNA: TGCGCCAGCGTGCAAGGGACAGGGCTTCTTGAGCAGTTCTTC. Its translation is CASVQGTGLLEQFF. The chain combines TRBV5-1 with TRBJ2-1; 9 nucleotides line up with TRBD1. V was pared by 7 bases and J by 9 bases, with 11 bases of the junction left unmatched. This CDR3 is 14 amino acids long. From germline, CDR1 is SGHRS and CDR2 YFSETQ.

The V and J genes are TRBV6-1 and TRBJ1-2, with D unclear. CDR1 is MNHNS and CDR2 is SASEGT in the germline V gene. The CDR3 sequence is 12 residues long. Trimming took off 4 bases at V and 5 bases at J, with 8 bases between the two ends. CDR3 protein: CASSVDFYGYTF. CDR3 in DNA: TGTGCCAGCAGTGTGGACTTTTATGGCTACACCTTC.

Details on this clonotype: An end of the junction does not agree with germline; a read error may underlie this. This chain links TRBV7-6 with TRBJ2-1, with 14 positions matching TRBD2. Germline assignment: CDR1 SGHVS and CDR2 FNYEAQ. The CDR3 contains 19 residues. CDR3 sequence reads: CASSPRTSGGSYSYNERFF. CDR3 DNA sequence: TGTGCCAGCAGCCCTCGGACTAGCGGGGGGTCCTACTCCTACAATGAGCGGTTCTTC.

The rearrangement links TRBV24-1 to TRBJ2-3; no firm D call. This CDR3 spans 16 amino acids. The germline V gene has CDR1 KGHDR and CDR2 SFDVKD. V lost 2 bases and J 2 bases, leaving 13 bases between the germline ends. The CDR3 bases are TGTGCCACCAGTGATTCCCTCGGGTCCCACACAGATACGCAGTATTTT. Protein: CATSDSLGSHTDTQYF.

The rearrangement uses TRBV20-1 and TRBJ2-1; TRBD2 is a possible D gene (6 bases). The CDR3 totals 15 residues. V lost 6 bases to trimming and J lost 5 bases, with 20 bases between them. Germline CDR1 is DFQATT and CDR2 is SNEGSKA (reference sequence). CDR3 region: CSAPPRDSYNNEQFF. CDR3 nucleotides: TGCAGTGCCCCTCCCCGGGACTCTTATAACAATGAGCAGTTCTTC.

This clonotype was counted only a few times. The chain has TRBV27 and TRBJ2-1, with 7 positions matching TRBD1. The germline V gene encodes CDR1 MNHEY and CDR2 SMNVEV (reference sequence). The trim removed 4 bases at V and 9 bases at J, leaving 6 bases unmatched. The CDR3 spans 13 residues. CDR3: CASSWTQGSEQFF. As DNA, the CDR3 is TGTGCCAGCAGTTGGACACAGGGGTCTGAGCAGTTCTTC.

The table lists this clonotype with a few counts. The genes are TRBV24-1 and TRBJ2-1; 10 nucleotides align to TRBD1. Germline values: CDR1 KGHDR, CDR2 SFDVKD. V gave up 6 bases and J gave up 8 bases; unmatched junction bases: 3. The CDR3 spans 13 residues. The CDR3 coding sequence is TGTGCCACCAGTACCGGGACAGGGGATGAGCAGTTCTTC. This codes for CATSTGTGDEQFF.

This chain's CDR3 is CSVEGTGIYEQYF. The DNA of the CDR3 is TGCAGCGTTGAGGGGACAGGGATCTACGAGCAGTACTTC. The chain links TRBV29-1 to TRBJ2-7; TRBD1 matches at 9 bases. Trimming took 3 bases from V and 3 from J; bases not matched to a gene: 3. CDR1 is SQVTM, CDR2 ANQGSEA, per germline. CDR3 length: 13 residues.

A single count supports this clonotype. CDR3 nucleotide sequence: TGTGCCAGCAGTCCTAATTTTGTACGGGACAGCAGCACAGATACGCAGTATTTT. This sequence encodes CASSPNFVRDSSTDTQYF. The V and J genes are TRBV2 and TRBJ2-3; 7 positions match TRBD1. CDR1 SNHLY and CDR2 FYNNEI come from the germline V gene. Trimming took 5 bases from V and 0 from J; bases not matched to a gene: 14. This CDR3 is built from 18 residues. Using reference TRBV2 and TRBJ2-3 for the parts outside the CDR3, the full variable domain is EPEVTQTPSHQVTQMGQEVILRCVPISNHLYFYWYRQILGQKVEFLVSFYNNEISEKSEIFDDQFSVERPDGSNFTLKIRSTKLEDSAMYFCASSPNFVRDSSTDTQYFGPGTRLTVL.

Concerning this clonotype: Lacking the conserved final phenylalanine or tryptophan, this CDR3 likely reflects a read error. CDR3 coding DNA: TGTGCCAGCAGCTTGGATTTGCTAGCAGGAAATGAGCAGTTCGTC. It codes for CASSLDLLAGNEQFV. The chain couples TRBV5-5 to TRBJ2-1; tentative D call: TRBD2 (5 bases). The CDR3 extends over 15 amino acids. CDR1 and CDR2 from the germline V gene are SGHKS and YYEKEE (reference sequence). The germline V and J ends were trimmed by 0 bases and 7 bases, with 14 bases remaining between them.

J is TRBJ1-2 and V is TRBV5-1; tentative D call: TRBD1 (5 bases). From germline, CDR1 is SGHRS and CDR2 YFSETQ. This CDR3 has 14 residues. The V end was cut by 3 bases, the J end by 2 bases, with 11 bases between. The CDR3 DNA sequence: TGCGCCAGCAGCTGGGGCAGTGCGAACTATGGCTACACCTTC. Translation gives CASSWGSANYGYTF.

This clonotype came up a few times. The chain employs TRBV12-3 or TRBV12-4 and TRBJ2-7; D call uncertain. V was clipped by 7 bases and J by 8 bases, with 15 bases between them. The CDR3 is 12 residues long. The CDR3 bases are TGTGCCAGCACCCTTTCCAATACGAAGCAGTACTTC. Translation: CASTLSNTKQYF.